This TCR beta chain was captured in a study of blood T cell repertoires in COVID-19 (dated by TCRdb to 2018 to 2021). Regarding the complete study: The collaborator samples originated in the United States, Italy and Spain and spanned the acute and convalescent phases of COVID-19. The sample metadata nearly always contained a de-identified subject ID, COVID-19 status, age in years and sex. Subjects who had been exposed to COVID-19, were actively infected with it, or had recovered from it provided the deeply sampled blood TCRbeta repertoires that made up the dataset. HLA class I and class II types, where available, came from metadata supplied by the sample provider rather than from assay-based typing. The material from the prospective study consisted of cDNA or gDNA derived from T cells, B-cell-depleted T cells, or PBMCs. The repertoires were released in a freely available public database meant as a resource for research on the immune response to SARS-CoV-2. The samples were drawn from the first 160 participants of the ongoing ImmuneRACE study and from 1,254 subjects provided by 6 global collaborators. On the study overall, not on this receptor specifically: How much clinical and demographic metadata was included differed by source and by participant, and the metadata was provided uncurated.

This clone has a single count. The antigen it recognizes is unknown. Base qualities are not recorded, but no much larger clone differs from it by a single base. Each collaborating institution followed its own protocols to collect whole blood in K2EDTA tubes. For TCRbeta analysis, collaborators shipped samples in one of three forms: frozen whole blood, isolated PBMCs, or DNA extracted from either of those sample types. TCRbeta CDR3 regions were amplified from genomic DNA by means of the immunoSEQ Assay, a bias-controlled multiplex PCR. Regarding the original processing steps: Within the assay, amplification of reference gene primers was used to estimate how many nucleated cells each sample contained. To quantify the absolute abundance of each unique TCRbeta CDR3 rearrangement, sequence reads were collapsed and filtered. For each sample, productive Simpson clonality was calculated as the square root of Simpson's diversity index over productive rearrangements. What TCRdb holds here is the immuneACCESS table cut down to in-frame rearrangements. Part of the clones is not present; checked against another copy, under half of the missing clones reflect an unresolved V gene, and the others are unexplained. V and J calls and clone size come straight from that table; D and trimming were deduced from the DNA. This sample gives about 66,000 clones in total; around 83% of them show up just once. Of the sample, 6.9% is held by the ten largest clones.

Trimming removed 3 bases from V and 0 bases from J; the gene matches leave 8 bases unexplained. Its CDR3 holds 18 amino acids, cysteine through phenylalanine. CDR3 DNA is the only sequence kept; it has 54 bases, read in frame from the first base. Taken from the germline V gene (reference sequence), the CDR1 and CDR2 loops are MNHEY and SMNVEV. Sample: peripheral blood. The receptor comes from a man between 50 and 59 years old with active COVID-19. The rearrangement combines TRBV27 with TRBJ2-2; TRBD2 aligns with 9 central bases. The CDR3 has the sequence CASSFSGGLISNTGELFF. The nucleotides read TGTGCCAGCAGTTTCAGCGGGGGGCTAATATCGAACACCGGGGAGCTGTTTTTT.